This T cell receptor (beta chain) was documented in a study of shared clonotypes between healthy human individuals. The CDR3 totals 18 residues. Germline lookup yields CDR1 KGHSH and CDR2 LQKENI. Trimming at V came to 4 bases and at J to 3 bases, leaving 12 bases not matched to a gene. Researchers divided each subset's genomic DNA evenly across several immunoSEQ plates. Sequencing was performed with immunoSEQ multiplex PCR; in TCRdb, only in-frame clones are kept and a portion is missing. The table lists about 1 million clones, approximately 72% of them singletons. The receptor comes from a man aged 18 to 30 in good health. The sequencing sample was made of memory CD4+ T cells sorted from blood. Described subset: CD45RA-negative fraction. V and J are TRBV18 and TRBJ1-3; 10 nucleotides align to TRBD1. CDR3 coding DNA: TGTGCCAGCTCACGATCTCCCGGGACAGGGGATAGTGGAAACACCATATATTTT. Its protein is CASSRSPGTGDSGNTIYF. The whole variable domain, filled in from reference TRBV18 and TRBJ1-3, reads NAGVMQNPRHLVRRRGQEARLRCSPMKGHSHVYWYRQLPEEGLKFMVYLQKENIIDESGMPKERFSAEFPKEGPSILRIQQVVRGDSAAYFCASSRSPGTGDSGNTIYFGEGSWLTVV.